The 24 T cell receptor beta chains below were found in one sample sequenced in a study of identical twins. TCRdb independently ran MiXCR on the 5' RACE reads; one entry per CDR3 protein. This table holds 420,000 or so distinct CDR3 sequences, around a sixth found once. Sequenced input: naive T cells sorted from blood. The receptors originated from a man between 45 and 60 years old in good health.

V gene TRBV14 combines with J gene TRBJ1-1; possibly TRBD1 for D (5 bases). The germline V gene encodes CDR1 SGHDN and CDR2 FVKESK. The V and J ends lost 4 bases and 1 base respectively, with 13 bases between them. The CDR3 is made up of 15 amino acids. The DNA for the CDR3 is TGTGCCAGCAGCCCTTTAATACAGGCGAACACTGAAGCTTTCTTT. This encodes CASSPLIQANTEAFF.

The chain couples TRBV5-4 to TRBJ2-2; D remains ambiguous. V dropped 4 bases and J dropped 3 bases, with 7 bases sitting between them. From germline, CDR1 is SGHNT and CDR2 YYREEE (reference sequence). CDR3 length equals 13 residues. CDR3 protein: CASSRTDTGELFF. For the CDR3, the DNA is TGTGCCAGCAGCAGAACAGACACCGGGGAGCTGTTTTTT.

The J gene is TRBJ2-7, the V gene TRBV28, with 8 bases that match TRBD1. Trimming took 6 bases from V and 3 from J; bases not matched to a gene: 10. Germline V gives CDR1 MDHEN, CDR2 SYDVKM. The length of the CDR3 is 15 residues. The CDR3 here is CASRNLGQELYEQYF. The CDR3 DNA reads TGTGCCAGCAGAAACCTGGGACAGGAGCTCTACGAGCAGTACTTC. The full variable domain, completed using reference TRBV28 and TRBJ2-7, is DVKVTQSSRYLVKRTGEKVFLECVQDMDHENMFWYRQDPGLGLRLIYFSYDVKMKEKGDIPEGYSVSREKKERFSLILESASTNQTSMYLCASRNLGQELYEQYFGPGTRLTVT.

This clonotype was counted between two and nine times. The chain carries TRBV7-2 and TRBJ2-7; 7 nucleotides match TRBD2. Germline V gene lookup returns CDR1 SGHTA and CDR2 FQGNSA. The CDR3 covers 14 residues. Trimming cost V 5 bases and J 2 bases; bases outside gene matches: 6. CDR3 region: CASSRLGRTYEQYF. CDR3 nucleotide sequence: TGTGCCAGCAGCCGACTCGGGAGGACCTACGAGCAGTACTTC.

This clonotype has more than one count but fewer than ten. The chain joins TRBV20-1 to TRBJ2-7; TRBD2 matches 9 bases. The germline gives CDR1 DFQATT, CDR2 SNEGSKA (reference sequence). This CDR3 comprises 15 residues. The V gene end was trimmed by 4 bases and the J gene end by 0 bases; junction bases not matched to a gene: 7. The CDR3 region is CSAIPAGGPSYEQYF. CDR3 in DNA: TGCAGTGCTATTCCAGCGGGGGGCCCCTCCTACGAGCAGTACTTC.

The chain joins TRBV29-1 to TRBJ1-1; D remains ambiguous. V lost 3 bases and J 1 base, leaving 15 bases between the germline ends. The CDR3 is 15 amino acids. The germline V gene has CDR1 SQVTM and CDR2 ANQGSEA. The CDR3: CSVDFMVEANTEAFF. CDR3 DNA: TGCAGCGTTGACTTTATGGTAGAGGCGAACACTGAAGCTTTCTTT.

The sample holds many counts of this clonotype. The rearrangement uses TRBV2 and TRBJ1-1; 12 nucleotides agree with TRBD1. The CDR3 is 18 amino acids. V shed 4 bases and J 4 bases; nucleotides not matched to a gene: 13. The germline gives CDR1 SNHLY, CDR2 FYNNEI. This chain's CDR3 is CASSAPRDRGLLVTEAFF. Here the CDR3 DNA reads TGTGCCAGCAGTGCCCCCCGGGACAGGGGGCTGTTAGTCACTGAAGCTTTCTTT.

The genes are TRBV10-2 and TRBJ2-7; D not resolved. The V end lost 3 bases, the J end lost 2 bases, and 5 bases lay between the germline ends. This CDR3 region has 12 residues. The germline V gene has CDR1 WSHSY and CDR2 SAAADI. CDR3 sequence reads: CASSDSPYEQYF. CDR3 bases: TGCGCCAGCAGTGATTCGCCCTACGAGCAGTACTTC.

This clonotype was seen a few times. J is TRBJ1-6 and V is TRBV7-9, with D possibly being TRBD1 (5 bases). The CDR3 sequence is 13 residues long. Germline V gene sequence: CDR1 SEHNR, CDR2 FQNEAQ (reference sequence). The V gene lost 4 bases and the J gene lost 10 bases, with 11 bases spanning the gap. CDR3 nucleotide sequence: TGTGCCAGCAGCTCCGCTGGGGCCTCACCCCTCCACTTT. Protein: CASSSAGASPLHF.

The V and J genes are TRBV27 and TRBJ2-7; D is uncertain. The CDR3 loop spans 12 amino acids. Germline CDR1 reads MNHEY; CDR2 reads SMNVEV (reference sequence). V lost 6 bases to trimming and J lost 5 bases, with 11 bases between them. CDR3 bases: TGTGCCAGCAGGGAGCTTGGCCACGAGCAGTACTTC. Amino acid sequence: CASRELGHEQYF.

This clonotype appeared many times. The J gene is TRBJ1-4, the V gene TRBV11-2; unclear D gene. There are 16 residues in the CDR3. Per germline, CDR1 SGHAT and CDR2 FQNNGV. V was cut by 5 bases and J by 6 bases, with 19 bases left in between. CDR3 nucleotides: TGTGCCAGCAGCGAAGGGCGGGAGGAGCGCTATGAAAAACTGTTTTTT. It codes for CASSEGREERYEKLFF.

This clonotype was counted ten times or more. The V call is TRBV18, the J call TRBJ2-7; 8 bases match TRBD2. In germline, CDR1 is KGHSH, CDR2 LQKENI. V trimming: 1 base; J trimming: 0 bases; junction bases outside the gene matches: 14. The CDR3 has 19 residues. The CDR3 here is CASSPRASGLSPSSYEQYF. The CDR3 DNA is TGTGCCAGCTCACCACGGGCTAGCGGGTTGAGTCCAAGCTCCTACGAGCAGTACTTC.

This chain joins TRBV20-1 and TRBJ2-7, with D possibly being TRBD2 (5 bases). In germline, CDR1 is DFQATT, CDR2 SNEGSKA (reference sequence). V shed 6 bases and J shed 7 bases, with 19 bases lying between them. This CDR3 has 13 residues. The CDR3 region is CSARTPQVWEQYF. CDR3 bases: TGCAGTGCGAGGACTCCCCAGGTGTGGGAGCAGTACTTC.

This clonotype has ten or more counts. The chain joins TRBV6-1 to TRBJ2-1; the match to TRBD2 covers 9 bases. The germline V gene has CDR1 MNHNS and CDR2 SASEGT. V shed 2 bases, J shed 9 bases, and the junction held 8 bases outside the gene matches. CDR3 length: 15 residues. CDR3 bases: TGTGCCAGCAGTGAAAGGGCTAGCGGGACTGGTGAGCAGTTCTTC. Translating gives CASSERASGTGEQFF.

This clonotype was picked up many times. The chain's CDR3 is CASSQDSNGGPQHF. The CDR3 nucleotides read TGTGCCAGCAGCCAAGATTCAAACGGTGGGCCCCAGCATTTT. The chain uses TRBV4-2 and TRBJ1-5; D call uncertain. The CDR3 spans 14 residues. V lost 0 bases, J lost 9 bases, and 12 bases lay in between. CDR1 and CDR2 from the germline V gene are LGHNA and YNFKEQ.

This clonotype has ten or more counts. The genes are TRBV27 and TRBJ2-7; D ambiguous. Germline V gives CDR1 MNHEY, CDR2 SMNVEV (reference sequence). Trimming removed 7 bases at V and 2 bases at J, with 12 bases between. This CDR3 is built from 13 residues. CDR3 coding DNA: TGTGCCAGCAAAGCCTTAGGAACCTACGAGCAGTACTTC. Its protein is CASKALGTYEQYF.

In this sample, this clonotype turned up many times. This chain links TRBV2 with TRBJ2-2; TRBD1 aligns across 8 bases. The CDR3 extends over 14 amino acids. Germline loops: CDR1 SNHLY, CDR2 FYNNEI. The ends lost 8 bases at V and 4 bases at J; junction bases unmatched: 6. The CDR3 sequence is CASGGQGSTGELFF. The CDR3 region has the DNA TGTGCCAGCGGAGGACAGGGTAGCACCGGGGAGCTGTTTTTT. The variable domain in full, with the rest retrieved from reference TRBV2 and TRBJ2-2, is EPEVTQTPSHQVTQMGQEVILRCVPISNHLYFYWYRQILGQKVEFLVSFYNNEISEKSEIFDDQFSVERPDGSNFTLKIRSTKLEDSAMYFCASGGQGSTGELFFGEGSRLTVL.

This CDR3 reads CASHGGDTQYF. Written as DNA, the CDR3 is TGTGCCAGCCACGGGGGGGATACGCAGTATTTT. V is TRBV12-3 or TRBV12-4 and J is TRBJ2-3; 7 nucleotides align to TRBD2. J was trimmed by 6 bases and V by 8 bases; bases with no gene match: 2. The CDR3 runs 11 residues.

In its sample, this clonotype was seen many times. The V call is TRBV7-2, the J call TRBJ2-7, with TRBD2 identical over 8 bases. This CDR3 comprises 14 residues. CDR1 is SGHTA, CDR2 FQGNSA, per germline. V gave up 5 bases and J gave up 3 bases; unmatched junction bases: 6. Here the CDR3 reads CASSSTSGVYEQYF. Written as DNA, the CDR3 is TGTGCCAGCAGCAGTACTAGCGGAGTCTACGAGCAGTACTTC.

This chain joins TRBV29-1 and TRBJ1-1, with D possibly being TRBD1 (6 bases). Looked up from germline, CDR1 is SQVTM and CDR2 is ANQGSEA. Trimming pared 4 bases from V and 1 base from J, leaving 10 bases between. This CDR3 has 13 amino acids. CDR3 nucleotide sequence: TGCAGCGTTGGGGGGACAAAGAACACTGAAGCTTTCTTT. This encodes CSVGGTKNTEAFF.

This clonotype came up a few times. The chain links TRBV20-1 to TRBJ2-3; D possibly corresponds to TRBD2 (7 bases). Germline lookup yields CDR1 DFQATT and CDR2 SNEGSKA (reference sequence). The length of the CDR3 is 15 residues. The V end was cut by 5 bases, the J end by 1 base, with 16 bases between. CDR3 coding DNA: TGCAGTGCTCGAGGGGGAGGGAGGGGCACAGATACGCAGTATTTT. It translates to CSARGGGRGTDTQYF.

This chain links TRBV20-1 with TRBJ2-1; TRBD2 agrees at 14 bases. Germline V gene lookup returns CDR1 DFQATT and CDR2 SNEGSKA (reference sequence). The CDR3 is 15 amino acids. Trimming took 6 bases from V and 9 from J; bases not matched to a gene: 10. The CDR3 bases are TGCAGTGCCCAAGATGGGACTAGCGGGAGTGTTGAGCAGTTCTTC. Residues: CSAQDGTSGSVEQFF.

This clonotype appeared many times. V gene TRBV11-2 combines with J gene TRBJ1-6; 11 bases are shared with TRBD1. The germline gives CDR1 SGHAT, CDR2 FQNNGV. The CDR3 has 19 residues. J lost 7 bases, V lost 1 base, and 12 bases had no gene match. The CDR3 sequence is CASSLVGRDRGVRNSPLHF. CDR3 DNA sequence: TGTGCCAGCAGCTTAGTAGGGAGGGACAGGGGGGTAAGAAATTCACCCCTCCACTTT. Full variable domain (rest looked up from reference TRBV11-2 and TRBJ1-6): EAGVAQSPRYKIIEKRQSVAFWCNPISGHATLYWYQQILGQGPKLLIQFQNNGVVDDSQLPKDRFSAERLKGVDSTLKIQPAKLEDSAVYLCASSLVGRDRGVRNSPLHFGNGTRLTVT.

This rearrangement joins TRBV5-1 to TRBJ2-5; D gene unclear. Per the germline V gene, CDR1 is SGHRS and CDR2 is YFSETQ. With 3 bases removed from V and 2 bases from J, the gap between germline ends came to 17 bases. The CDR3 consists of 16 residues. The CDR3 region has the DNA TGCGCCAGCAGCTCGGCGGTGGCTTACGGACAAGAGACCCAGTACTTC. Residues: CASSSAVAYGQETQYF.